At least ten counts were recorded for the clone carrying this T cell receptor (beta chain). What it binds is not known. All patients were untreated before thyroid surgery. The ends were cut back, 5 bases at V and 6 bases at J, with 14 bases in the middle. Germline-derived CDR1 and CDR2 are SGHTA and FQGNSA. This CDR3 spans 14 amino acids. The data belong to a study of metastatic and nonmetastatic thyroid tumors. Study-wide context: Samples came from malignant and benign thyroid patients, and repertoires were compared across blood and tumor or nodule tissue.

Original handling: Differences in CDR3 between clinicopathological groups were drawn on to build a classifier intended to discriminate distant-metastatic papillary thyroid cancer patients. TCRdb re-clonotyped the PCR reads through MiXCR. These V and J calls are TCRdb output, not the study's own analysis. The data contain some 84,000 clones, around 7.8% of them singletons. Regarding the study as a whole: Reportedly, malignant thyroid tumors had significantly higher TCR beta diversity than benign nodules, in blood and tumor.

The rearrangement uses TRBV7-2 and TRBJ1-5; perhaps TRBD1 as D (6 bases). The sequenced sample consisted of blood. This receptor was taken from a female donor with papillary thyroid cancer or a benign thyroid nodule (not recorded which). Some clones in this sample may be carry-over from other donors' samples. CDR3 in amino acids: CASSPGVWTQPQHF. The CDR3 DNA sequence: TGTGCCAGCAGCCCAGGGGTCTGGACTCAGCCCCAGCATTTT.